The clone carrying this T cell receptor (beta chain) appeared a few times. TCRdb's copy holds only in-frame clones and misses some; the assay was immunoSEQ multiplex PCR. The sample has roughly 240,000 clones; almost 85% are singletons. V lost 8 bases and J lost 8; bases outside the gene matches: 17. The CDR3 length is 15 residues. Germline V CDR1 and CDR2: SGHTA, FQGNSA. The data are from a study of blood T cell repertoires in COVID-19. Study-wide background: Samples came from the United States, Italy and Spain, spanning acute and convalescent COVID-19. Sample material is recorded as cDNA or gDNA derived from T cells, B-cell-depleted T cells, or PBMCs.

V is TRBV7-2 and J is TRBJ1-2, with 7 bases that match TRBD1. The sequencing sample was made of PBMCs or T cells enriched from blood (not recorded which). The receptor was isolated from a woman in her fifties or sixties with acute COVID-19. CDR3 in amino acids: CASLWAARQGAGYTF. CDR3 DNA: TGTGCCAGCCTATGGGCGGCCAGACAGGGTGCGGGCTACACCTTC.